The 8 T cell receptor beta chains below were found in one sample sequenced in a study of CD4+ T cells in melanoma. Measured with immunoSEQ multiplex PCR; TCRdb has only the in-frame clones, and not every one. The repertoire includes some 21,000 clones, over 75% of them detected once, and less than 4.5% sits in the top ten. The sequenced sample consisted of cells from a culture (not recorded whether cultured in vitro). The receptors derive from a human donor with melanoma.

V and J are TRBV10-3 and TRBJ1-2; 8 nucleotides line up with TRBD1. V was pared by 5 bases and J by 3 bases, with 5 bases of the junction left unmatched. The CDR3 spans 14 residues. Germline V gene sequence: CDR1 ENHRY, CDR2 SYGVKD. The CDR3 spells CAISYRGVDYGYTF. The DNA of the CDR3 is TGTGCCATCAGTTACAGGGGGGTGGACTATGGCTACACCTTC.

CDR3 sequence (DNA): TGCGCCAGCAGGGGGGGATTAGATTCACCCCTCCACTTT. This translates into CASRGGLDSPLHF. The chain employs TRBV5-1 and TRBJ1-6, with a possible D match to TRBD1 (5 bases). Trimming pared 5 bases from V and 8 bases from J, leaving 11 bases between. Germline CDR1 reads SGHRS; CDR2 reads YFSETQ. This CDR3 region has 13 residues. Using reference TRBV5-1 and TRBJ1-6 for the parts outside the CDR3, the full variable domain is KAGVTQTPRYLIKTRGQQVTLSCSPISGHRSVSWYQQTPGQGLQFLFEYFSETQRNKGNFPGRFSGRQFSNSRSEMNVSTLELGDSALYLCASRGGLDSPLHFGNGTRLTVT.

This clone was counted once. The rearrangement links TRBV6-1 to TRBJ1-3; D perhaps matches TRBD1 (6 bases). Trimming took off 3 bases at V and 9 bases at J, with 12 bases between the two ends. Per germline, CDR1 MNHNS and CDR2 SASEGT. This CDR3 has 13 amino acids. The CDR3 loop is CASSDRGRSTIYF. Here the CDR3 DNA reads TGTGCCAGCAGTGATCGGGGGCGATCCACCATATATTTT.

V is TRBV5-1 and J is TRBJ1-1; the D gene is possibly TRBD1 (6 bases). CDR1 is SGHRS and CDR2 is YFSETQ in the germline V gene. The CDR3 sequence is 14 residues long. V gave up 0 bases and J gave up 1 base, with 7 bases separating them. The CDR3 DNA reads TGCGCCAGCAGCTTGGAGGGACAGAACACTGAAGCTTTCTTT. Encoded protein: CASSLEGQNTEAFF. Combining the CDR3 with reference TRBV5-1 and TRBJ1-1 gives the whole variable domain KAGVTQTPRYLIKTRGQQVTLSCSPISGHRSVSWYQQTPGQGLQFLFEYFSETQRNKGNFPGRFSGRQFSNSRSEMNVSTLELGDSALYLCASSLEGQNTEAFFGQGTRLTVV.

J is TRBJ2-6 and V is TRBV13; no clear D. The V end lost 1 base, the J end lost 1 base, and 2 bases lay between the germline ends. The CDR3 totals 14 residues. Germline loops: CDR1 PRHDT, CDR2 FYEKMQ (reference sequence). CDR3 residues: CASSLVSGANVLTF. DNA for the CDR3: TGTGCCAGCAGCTTAGTGTCTGGGGCCAACGTCCTGACTTTC.

The chain couples TRBV5-1 to TRBJ2-2; TRBD2 agrees at 11 bases. CDR3 length: 16 amino acids. CDR1 and CDR2 from the germline V gene are SGHRS and YFSETQ. The ends lost 4 bases at V and 3 bases at J; junction bases unmatched: 5. In DNA, the CDR3 is TGCGCCAGCAGCACCCGACTAGCGGGGTACACCGGGGAGCTGTTTTTT. Translation: CASSTRLAGYTGELFF.

The chain links TRBV5-1 to TRBJ1-2; D perhaps matches TRBD1 (6 bases). Trimming removed 2 bases at V and 7 bases at J, with 18 bases between. The V gene's germline CDR1 is SGHRS and CDR2 YFSETQ. CDR3 size: 15 residues. As DNA, the CDR3 is TGCGCCAGCAGCTTTTACAGGGCGGGGTCGGGTGGCTACACCTTC. Its translation: CASSFYRAGSGGYTF.

The chain uses TRBV29-1 and TRBJ1-3; tentative D call: TRBD1 (6 bases). Trimming cost V 7 bases and J 0 bases, with 10 bases left between them. This CDR3 has 13 amino acids. Germline assignment: CDR1 SQVTM and CDR2 ANQGSEA. The CDR3 sequence: CSAGTSSGNTIYF. In DNA, the CDR3 is TGCAGCGCCGGGACATCCTCTGGAAACACCATATATTTT.